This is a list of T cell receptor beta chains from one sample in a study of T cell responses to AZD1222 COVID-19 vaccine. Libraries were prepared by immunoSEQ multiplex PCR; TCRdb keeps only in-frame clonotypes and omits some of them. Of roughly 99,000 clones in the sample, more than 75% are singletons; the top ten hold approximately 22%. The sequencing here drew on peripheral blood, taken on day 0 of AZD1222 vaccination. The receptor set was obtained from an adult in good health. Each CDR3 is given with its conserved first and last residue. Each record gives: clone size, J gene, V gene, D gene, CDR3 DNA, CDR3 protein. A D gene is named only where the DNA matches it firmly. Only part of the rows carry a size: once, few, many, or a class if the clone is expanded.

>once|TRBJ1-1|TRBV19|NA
TGTGCCAGTATAAGGAACACTGAAGCTTTCTTT
CASIRNTEAFF
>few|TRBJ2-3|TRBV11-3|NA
TGTGCCAGCAGCCAACAGGACACAGATACGCAGTATTTT
CASSQQDTDTQYF
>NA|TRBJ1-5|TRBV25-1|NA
TGTGCCAGCAGCGCTCTGGGCAGCAATCAGCCCCAGCATTTT
CASSALGSNQPQHF
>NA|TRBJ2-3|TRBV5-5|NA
TGTGCCAGCAGCTTGAGCCCCGACTATCCCACAGATACGCAGTATTTT
CASSLSPDYPTDTQYF
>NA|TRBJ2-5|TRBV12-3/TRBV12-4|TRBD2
TGTGCCAGCAGTCGGGGGGTAGAGACCCAGTACTTC
CASSRGVETQYF
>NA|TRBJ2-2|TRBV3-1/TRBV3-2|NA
TGTGCCAGCAGCCACCTCAACACCGGGGAGCTGTTTTTT
CASSHLNTGELFF
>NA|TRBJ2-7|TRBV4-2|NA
TGTGCCAGCAGCCAAGGACAGGCTAGAAGGACCGAGCAGTACTTC
CASSQGQARRTEQYF
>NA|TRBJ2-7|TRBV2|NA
TGTGCCAGCTCCAGGGGCGGACTAAGCTCCTACGAGCAGTACTTC
CASSRGGLSSYEQYF
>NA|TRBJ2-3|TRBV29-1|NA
TGCAGCGTTGGGCCTGTCGGGGCAGATACGCAGTATTTT
CSVGPVGADTQYF
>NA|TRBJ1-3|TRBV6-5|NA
TGTGCCAGCAGCTCAGCCGGGGCTGGAAACACCATATATTTT
CASSSAGAGNTIYF
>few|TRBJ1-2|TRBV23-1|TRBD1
TGCGCCAGGGTGGACAGGGGGAGGTGTGGCTACACCTTC
CARVDRGRCGYTF
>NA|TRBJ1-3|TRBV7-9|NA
TGTGCCAGCACCCCAATCGGCGGGGTGAGTGGAAACACCATATATTTT
CASTPIGGVSGNTIYF
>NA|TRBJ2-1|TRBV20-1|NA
TGCAGTGCTAGGCTCAACCTGGGGCAGTTCTTC
CSARLNLGQFF
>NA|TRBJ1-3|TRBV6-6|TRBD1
TGTGCCAGCAGTCCCAGTAGGGACAGGGGAGGAGAAAACACCATATATTTT
CASSPSRDRGGENTIYF
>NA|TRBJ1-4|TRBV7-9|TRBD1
TGTGCCAGCAGCTTAGCGGTGGGACAGGGGAGTGAAAAACTGTTTTTT
CASSLAVGQGSEKLFF
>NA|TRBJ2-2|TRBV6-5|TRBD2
TGTGCCAGCAGTTCGGGACTAGCGAACACCGGGGAGCTGTTTTTT
CASSSGLANTGELFF
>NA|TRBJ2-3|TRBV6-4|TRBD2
TGTGCCAGCAGTGAACTTGCGGGGGGGAGCACAGATACGCAGTATTTT
CASSELAGGSTDTQYF
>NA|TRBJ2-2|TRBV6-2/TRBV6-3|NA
TGTGCCAGCAGCCCCGAACTAGTCATAGCCGGGGAGCTGTTTTTT
CASSPELVIAGELFF
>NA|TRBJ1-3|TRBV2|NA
TGTGCCAGCAGTGATCGTCCTGGAAACACCATATATTTT
CASSDRPGNTIYF
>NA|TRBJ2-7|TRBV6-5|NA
TGTGCCAGCAAAGGAGCAGGGGTCGACGAGCAGTACTTC
CASKGAGVDEQYF
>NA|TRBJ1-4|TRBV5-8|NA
TGTGCCAGCAGCTCACGGGGGGGCGCGGGTGAAAAACTGTTTTTT
CASSSRGGAGEKLFF
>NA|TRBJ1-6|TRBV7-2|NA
TGTGCCAGCAGCTTAGCGCAAGTTGGGGGTTCACCCCTCCACTTT
CASSLAQVGGSPLHF
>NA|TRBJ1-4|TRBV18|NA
TGTGCCAGCTCACCAATTAATGCTGCTAATGAAAAACTGTTTTTT
CASSPINAANEKLFF
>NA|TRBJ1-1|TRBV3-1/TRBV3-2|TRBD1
TGTGCCAGCAGCTTACGACAGGGGGCGACGGGCACTGAAGCTTTCTTT
CASSLRQGATGTEAFF
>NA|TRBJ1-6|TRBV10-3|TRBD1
TGTGCCACCGGGGGACAGCACCCAAATTCACCCCTCCACTTT
CATGGQHPNSPLHF
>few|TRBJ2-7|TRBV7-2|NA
TGTGCCAGCAGCCTGACCCCGCAGGGGAGCTACGAGCAGTACTTC
CASSLTPQGSYEQYF
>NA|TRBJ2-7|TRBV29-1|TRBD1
TGCAGCGTGAATTACAGGGGGACAAGCTACGAGCAGTACTTC
CSVNYRGTSYEQYF
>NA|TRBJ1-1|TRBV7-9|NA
TGTGCCAGCAGCTACGGAGACGGGAGACTGAACACTGAAGCTTTCTTT
CASSYGDGRLNTEAFF
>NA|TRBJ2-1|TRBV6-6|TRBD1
TGTGCCAGCAGTCGACATCAAAACCCCGACAGGGCCAATGAGCAGTTCTTC
CASSRHQNPDRANEQFF
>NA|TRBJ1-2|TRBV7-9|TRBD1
TGTGCCAGCAGCTGGACAGGGGGCAATGGCTACACCTTC
CASSWTGGNGYTF
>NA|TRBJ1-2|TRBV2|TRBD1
TGTGCCAGCAGTTATACCGACAGGGTCATAAACGGCTACACCTTC
CASSYTDRVINGYTF
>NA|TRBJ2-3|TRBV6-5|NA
TGTGCCAGCAGGGAGGGGGGGTCAAGTACGCAGTATTTT
CASREGGSSTQYF
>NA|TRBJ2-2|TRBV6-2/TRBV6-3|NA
TGTGCCAGCAGTTTGGTTAAAAGAGTTGATACTACCGGGGAGCTGTTTTTT
CASSLVKRVDTTGELFF
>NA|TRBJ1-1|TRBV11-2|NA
TGTGCCAGCAGCTTAAGTTCGAACGCTGAAGCTTTCTTT
CASSLSSNAEAFF
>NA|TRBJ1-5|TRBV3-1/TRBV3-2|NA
TGTGCCAGCAGACACCGGGGGCAGGGGTGTTGGCGAGGACAGCCCCAGCATTTT
CASRHRGQGCWRGQPQHF
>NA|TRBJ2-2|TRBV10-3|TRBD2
TGTGCCATCAGGCCTCGGGGGGGGAACACCGGGGAGCTGTTTTTT
CAIRPRGGNTGELFF
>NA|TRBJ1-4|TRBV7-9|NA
TGTGCCAGCAGCTTAGCGACAGATGCGGTAAAACTGTTTTTT
CASSLATDAVKLFF
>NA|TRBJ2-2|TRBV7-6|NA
TGTGCCAGCAGCTTAGACGTGGACCACACCGGGGAGCTGTTTTTT
CASSLDVDHTGELFF